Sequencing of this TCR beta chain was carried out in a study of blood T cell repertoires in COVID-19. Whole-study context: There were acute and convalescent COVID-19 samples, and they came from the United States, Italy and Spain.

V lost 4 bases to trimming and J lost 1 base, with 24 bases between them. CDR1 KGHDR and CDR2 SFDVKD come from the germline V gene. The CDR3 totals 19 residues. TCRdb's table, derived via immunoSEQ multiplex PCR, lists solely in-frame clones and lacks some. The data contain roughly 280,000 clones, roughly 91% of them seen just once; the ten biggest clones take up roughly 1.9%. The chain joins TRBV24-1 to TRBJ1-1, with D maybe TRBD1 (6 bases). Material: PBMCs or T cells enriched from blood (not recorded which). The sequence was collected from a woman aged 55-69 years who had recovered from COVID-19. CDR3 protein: CATSEYFGLWDTRNTEAFF. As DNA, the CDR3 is TGTGCCACCAGTGAATACTTCGGGCTTTGGGACACCCGGAACACTGAAGCTTTCTTT.